This T cell receptor (beta chain) stems from a study of blood T cell repertoires in COVID-19 (dated by TCRdb to the early 2020s). As for the study more broadly: The collaborator samples originated in the United States, Italy and Spain and spanned the acute and convalescent phases of COVID-19. The prospective study material was composed of cDNA or gDNA derived from T cells, B-cell-depleted T cells, or PBMCs. Subjects who had been exposed to COVID-19, were actively infected with it, or had recovered from it provided the deeply sampled blood TCRbeta repertoires that made up the dataset. The repertoires were made available in a free public database intended to serve as a resource for research on the immune response to SARS-CoV-2. Samples came from the ongoing ImmuneRACE study (first 160 participants) plus 1,254 subjects from 6 global collaborators. Sample metadata almost always included a de-identified subject ID, COVID-19 status, age in years and sex. Where available, HLA class I and class II types were taken from metadata supplied by the sample provider and were not determined by assay-based typing.

The collaborating institutions used their own protocols to collect whole blood in K2EDTA tubes. For TCRbeta analysis, collaborators shipped samples in one of three forms: frozen whole blood, isolated PBMCs, or DNA extracted from either of those sample types. The immunoSEQ Assay, a bias-controlled multiplex PCR, was used to amplify TCRbeta CDR3 regions from genomic DNA. Turning to the authors' computational methods: Within the assay, amplification of reference gene primers was used to estimate how many nucleated cells each sample contained. Sequence reads were collapsed and filtered to measure the absolute abundance of every unique TCRbeta CDR3 rearrangement. For each sample, productive Simpson clonality was calculated as the square root of Simpson's diversity index over productive rearrangements. This immuneACCESS table, as held by TCRdb, lists in-frame sequences with V and J called but not all clones. Of the missing ones, under half trace to an unresolved V gene in checked studies; the others have no known cause. The V and J calls and the clone size are those of that table, but D and trimming were determined from the DNA. Across this sample there are tens of thousands of clones, with around 87% seen only once. The ten largest clones capture about a sixth of the sample.

Inclusive of the bounding cysteine and phenylalanine, the CDR3 is 14 residues long. Left in the record is the CDR3 DNA by itself, 42 bases read in frame from the first base. The junction shows trimming of 5 bases on V and 6 bases on J, plus 16 bases between the germline ends. Sequences SGHTA (CDR1) and FQGNSA (CDR2) are obtained from the germline V gene. Worth noting for this clone: Its antigen specificity is not known. No much larger clone is present one base from it, and per-base qualities are unavailable.

Results the study describes overall, beyond this receptor: The quantity of clinical and demographic metadata differed by source and by participant and was supplied without curation.

Sequenced material: peripheral blood. Here the chain combines TRBV7-2 and TRBJ1-2; a confident D gene designation cannot be given. This TCR was sampled from a human donor in a cohort sampled during active COVID-19. The CDR3 in this case is CASSRGIETDGYTF. DNA sequence: TGTGCCAGCAGCCGCGGGATAGAAACAGATGGCTACACCTTC. With all but the CDR3 taken from the reference TRBV7-2 and TRBJ1-2 genes, the full variable domain is: GAGVSQSPSNKVTEKGKDVELRCDPISGHTALYWYRQSLGQGLEFLIYFQGNSAPDKSGLPSDRFSAERTGGSVSTLTIQRTQQEDSAVYLCASSRGIETDGYTFGSGTRLTVV.